The clone carrying this T cell receptor (beta chain) appeared a few times. No antigen is known for it. This sample was included in a study of cytomegalovirus exposure and HLA in healthy donors. V trimming: 2 bases; J trimming: 3 bases; junction bases outside the gene matches: 4. Germline V gene data show CDR1 as MNHEY and CDR2 as SVGAGI. The CDR3 covers 15 residues. A multiplex PCR was run with 60 Vbeta primers and 13 Jbeta primers. Clones were sequenced by immunoSEQ multiplex PCR, and TCRdb holds only the in-frame ones, with some missing. The top ten clones hold around 2% of a sample with approximately 140,000 clones, just under 80% of them seen once. Points from the study as a whole: A later analysis linked a missense DCLRE1C variant to TCR beta V- and J-gene trimming.

The sequenced sample was PBMCs. This clonotype originated in a young man in good health and CMV-seronegative. The rearrangement links TRBV6-5 to TRBJ2-7; TRBD1 matches at 10 bases. In DNA, the CDR3 is TGTGCCAGCAGTTACCGGGACAGGGGATACTACGAGCAGTACTTC. It is translated as CASSYRDRGYYEQYF.